These 16 T cell receptor beta chains were all obtained from the same sample, sequenced in a study of cytomegalovirus exposure and HLA in healthy donors. The PCR contained 60 Vbeta and 13 Jbeta primers. Data came from immunoSEQ multiplex PCR; TCRdb stores just in-frame clones and leaves some out. The data contain 180,000 or so clones, 78% of them seen just once; the ten biggest clones take up roughly 3%. Sequenced material: PBMCs. These receptors came from a female donor in good health and CMV-seronegative.

This clone appeared a few times. This CDR3 is CASSLSRAGNQPQHF. CDR3 nucleotides: TGTGCCAGCAGTTTGTCCAGGGCTGGCAATCAGCCCCAGCATTTT. This sequence joins TRBV28 and TRBJ1-5; the D gene is possibly TRBD1 (5 bases). V was pared by 3 bases and J by 2 bases, with 11 bases between. Looked up from germline, CDR1 is MDHEN and CDR2 is SYDVKM. CDR3 length equals 15 residues.

In its sample, this clone was seen a few times. V gene TRBV9 combines with J gene TRBJ2-1; TRBD2 agrees at 9 bases. Germline V lookup: CDR1 SGDLS, CDR2 YYNGEE. J was trimmed by 7 bases and V by 4 bases; bases with no gene match: 12. The CDR3 consists of 16 residues. CDR3 nucleotide sequence: TGTGCCAGCAGCCGCGGAGCTAGCGGGGCACAAAATGAGCAGTTCTTC. The encoded protein is CASSRGASGAQNEQFF.

V usage is TRBV29-1 and J usage is TRBJ2-1; 10 nucleotides align to TRBD2. Germline CDR1 is SQVTM and CDR2 is ANQGSEA. The CDR3 spans 15 residues. V shed 3 bases and J 3 bases; nucleotides not matched to a gene: 5. The CDR3 loop is CSVEEGTSDYNEQFF. For the CDR3, the DNA is TGCAGCGTTGAGGAGGGGACTAGCGACTACAATGAGCAGTTCTTC.

This chain uses TRBV28 with TRBJ2-7; 7 bases line up with TRBD2. V gave up 7 bases and J gave up 0 bases; unmatched junction bases: 0. Per the germline V gene, CDR1 is MDHEN and CDR2 is SYDVKM. The CDR3 spans 12 residues. The CDR3 region is CASKRDSYEQYF. CDR3 DNA sequence: TGTGCCAGCAAGCGGGACTCCTACGAGCAGTACTTC. Complete variable domain (other parts from reference TRBV28 and TRBJ2-7): DVKVTQSSRYLVKRTGEKVFLECVQDMDHENMFWYRQDPGLGLRLIYFSYDVKMKEKGDIPEGYSVSREKKERFSLILESASTNQTSMYLCASKRDSYEQYFGPGTRLTVT.

This clone was counted a few times. The DNA of the CDR3 is TGTGCCAGCAGTTTATCGACACAGAACTCCTACGAGCAGTACTTC. Its protein product is CASSLSTQNSYEQYF. V and J are TRBV27 and TRBJ2-7; D remains unclear. V dropped 0 bases and J dropped 0 bases, with 9 bases sitting between them. Germline V CDR1 and CDR2: MNHEY, SMNVEV (reference sequence). This CDR3 has 15 residues.

As concerns this clone: The sample carries other DNA sequences with the same CDR3. The chain has TRBV6-5 and TRBJ1-2, with 11 bases that match TRBD1. This CDR3 has 14 residues. Germline CDR1 is MNHEY and CDR2 is SVGAGI. V gave up 5 bases and J gave up 5 bases; unmatched junction bases: 4. The DNA of the CDR3 is TGTGCCAGCAGTCGGGACAGGGGGGGGTATGGCTACACCTTC. It encodes CASSRDRGGYGYTF.

The V gene is TRBV5-4, the J gene TRBJ2-7; 7 nucleotides agree with TRBD2. The V gene end was trimmed by 4 bases and the J gene end by 0 bases; junction bases not matched to a gene: 7. Germline values: CDR1 SGHNT, CDR2 YYREEE (reference sequence). CDR3 length equals 15 residues. CDR3 in DNA: TGTGCCAGCAGCGGGGGGGAGGGAAGCTCCTACGAGCAGTACTTC. This codes for CASSGGEGSSYEQYF.

The chain carries TRBV19 and TRBJ2-7, with 7 nucleotides matching TRBD1. CDR3 length: 16 residues. V dropped 4 bases and J dropped 1; count of bases not matched to a gene: 10. In germline, CDR1 is LNHDA, CDR2 SQIVND (reference sequence). CDR3 protein: CASSTLDRAGSYEQYF. The DNA for the CDR3 is TGTGCCAGTAGTACCCTCGACAGGGCAGGATCCTACGAGCAGTACTTC.

This chain links TRBV27 with TRBJ2-1; no firm D call. Looked up from germline, CDR1 is MNHEY and CDR2 is SMNVEV (reference sequence). V dropped 2 bases and J dropped 4 bases, with 6 bases sitting between them. The CDR3 is 13 amino acids. CDR3 nucleotide sequence: TGTGCCAGCAGTTTAGCACGGTACAATGAGCAGTTCTTC. Translation: CASSLARYNEQFF.

The genes are TRBV30 and TRBJ2-7, with 7 nucleotides matching TRBD1. V was pared by 0 bases and J by 7 bases, with 6 bases of the junction left unmatched. Germline V gene sequence: CDR1 GTSNPN, CDR2 SVGIG (reference sequence). The CDR3 extends over 13 amino acids. CDR3 in DNA: TGTGCCTGGAGTGTACAGGGGATAGGGGAGCAGTACTTC. As protein: CAWSVQGIGEQYF.

This chain uses TRBV18 with TRBJ2-2; D gene unclear. Trimming shortened V by 4 bases and J by 4 bases, and 4 bases separated the two germline ends. This CDR3 region has 12 residues. Germline CDR1 is KGHSH and CDR2 is LQKENI. The CDR3 coding sequence is TGTGCCAGCTCACACTCCACCGGGGAGCTGTTTTTT. Translated: CASSHSTGELFF.

The genes are TRBV19 and TRBJ2-5; 7 positions agree with TRBD1. The germline CDR1 and CDR2 sequences are LNHDA and SQIVND (reference sequence). Trimming took 5 bases from V and 3 from J; bases not matched to a gene: 6. There are 14 residues in the CDR3. CDR3: CASSPTGAKETQYF. The CDR3 nucleotides read TGTGCCAGTAGTCCAACAGGGGCCAAAGAGACCCAGTACTTC. Combining the CDR3 with reference TRBV19 and TRBJ2-5 gives the whole variable domain DGGITQSPKYLFRKEGQNVTLSCEQNLNHDAMYWYRQDPGQGLRLIYYSQIVNDFQKGDIAEGYSVSREKKESFPLTVTSAQKNPTAFYLCASSPTGAKETQYFGPGTRLLVL.

The chain carries TRBV29-1 and TRBJ1-1; no definite D call. This CDR3 has 13 residues. CDR1 and CDR2 from the germline V gene are SQVTM and ANQGSEA. Trimming removed 1 base at V and 0 bases at J, with 6 bases between. CDR3 residues: CSVEGPLNTEAFF. CDR3 bases: TGCAGCGTTGAAGGGCCGCTGAACACTGAAGCTTTCTTT.

V and J are TRBV30 and TRBJ1-2; TRBD1 matches 10 bases. The CDR3 has 16 residues. J was trimmed by 0 bases and V by 8 bases; bases with no gene match: 12. Germline assignment: CDR1 GTSNPN and CDR2 SVGIG (reference sequence). CDR3 residues: CARHHKGQGANYGYTF. CDR3 sequence (DNA): TGTGCCAGACACCATAAAGGACAGGGGGCTAACTATGGCTACACCTTC.

This clone was recorded once. V is TRBV7-8 and J is TRBJ2-2; 8 nucleotides align to TRBD2. V was pared by 5 bases and J by 1 base, with 6 bases of the junction left unmatched. CDR3 length: 16 amino acids. Germline CDR1 and CDR2: SGHVS and FQNEAQ. In nucleotides, the CDR3 is TGTGCCAGCAGCACCTATAGCGGGGTGAACACCGGGGAGCTGTTTTTT. Its protein is CASSTYSGVNTGELFF.

This chain links TRBV5-1 with TRBJ2-7, with 8 bases lining up with TRBD2. The CDR3 runs to 15 residues. J gave up 6 bases and V 4 bases, and 12 bases lay outside the gene matches. In germline, CDR1 is SGHRS, CDR2 YFSETQ. CDR3: CASSPLAGRAGEQYF. The DNA for the CDR3 is TGCGCCAGCAGCCCTTTAGCCGGGAGGGCTGGCGAGCAGTACTTC.